A single sample is the source of the 11 T cell receptor beta chains below, sequenced in a study of cytomegalovirus exposure and HLA in healthy donors. With 60 Vbeta and 13 Jbeta primers, the PCR was carried out. TCRdb's copy holds only in-frame clones and misses some; the assay was immunoSEQ multiplex PCR. The sample lists 170,000 or so clones; less than 85% were seen once. The sample consisted of PBMCs. Receptors originate from a man in his late teens or twenties in good health and CMV-seronegative.

Concerning this clone itself: The sample contains more than one DNA sequence encoding this CDR3. The CDR3 bases are TGTGCCAGCTCACCACCGAAGACAGATTTCTATGGCTACACCTTC. This encodes CASSPPKTDFYGYTF. V usage is TRBV18 and J usage is TRBJ1-2; TRBD1 is a possible D gene (5 bases). CDR3 length: 15 residues. The V end was cut by 0 bases, the J end by 4 bases, with 12 bases between. Germline assignment: CDR1 KGHSH and CDR2 LQKENI.

The chain uses TRBV6-5 and TRBJ1-5; 7 bases agree with TRBD1. Trimming cost V 6 bases and J 6 bases; bases outside gene matches: 11. CDR3 length equals 15 residues. CDR1 and CDR2 (germline): MNHEY, SVGAGI. The CDR3 sequence is CASRIDREAGQPQHF. As DNA, the CDR3 is TGTGCCAGCAGAATAGACAGGGAGGCTGGTCAGCCCCAGCATTTT.

The V call is TRBV6-4, the J call TRBJ2-5, with D possibly being TRBD2 (6 bases). V was pared by 6 bases and J by 11 bases, with 25 bases between. The CDR3 is 15 amino acids. CDR1 is MRHNA, CDR2 SNTAGT, per germline. Here the CDR3 reads CASRTGPSWGEEQYF. The CDR3, as DNA: TGTGCCAGCAGGACGGGGCCCTCCTGGGGGGAAGAGCAGTACTTC.

J is TRBJ2-4 and V is TRBV2; 9 bases align to TRBD1. The V segment lost 6 bases and the J segment 12 bases; nucleotides outside the gene matches: 12. The CDR3 has 14 residues. In germline, CDR1 is SNHLY, CDR2 FYNNEI. CDR3 loop: CASRWGQGPFYQYF. The CDR3 nucleotides are TGTGCCAGCAGATGGGGACAGGGACCATTTTATCAGTACTTC.

The chain recombines TRBV4-2 with TRBJ2-3; TRBD2 matches 13 bases. V lost 0 bases to trimming and J lost 3 bases; unmatched junction nucleotides: 6. The V gene's germline CDR1 is LGHNA and CDR2 YNFKEQ. CDR3 size: 18 residues. The CDR3 spells CASSQDGLAGDRTDTQYF. CDR3 DNA: TGTGCCAGCAGCCAAGATGGACTAGCGGGGGATCGGACAGATACGCAGTATTTT.

The V call is TRBV9, the J call TRBJ2-1, with D unresolved. V was pared by 1 base and J by 4 bases, with 6 bases between. The CDR3 length is 13 residues. CDR1 SGDLS and CDR2 YYNGEE come from the germline V gene. The CDR3: CASSVSYYNEQFF. CDR3 coding DNA: TGTGCCAGCAGCGTATCCTATTACAATGAGCAGTTCTTC. The variable domain in full, with the rest retrieved from reference TRBV9 and TRBJ2-1, is DSGVTQTPKHLITATGQRVTLRCSPRSGDLSVYWYQQSLDQGLQFLIQYYNGEERAKGNILERFSAQQFPDLHSELNLSSLELGDSALYFCASSVSYYNEQFFGPGTRLTVL.

V and J are TRBV10-3 and TRBJ2-2; TRBD2 is a possible D gene (5 bases). The CDR3 contains 16 residues. V lost 8 bases, J lost 2 bases, and 18 bases lay in between. From germline, CDR1 is ENHRY and CDR2 SYGVKD. In DNA, the CDR3 is TGTGCCATCTCCTATAGCGTTTCTCCTAACACCGGGGAGCTGTTTTTT. Translation gives CAISYSVSPNTGELFF.

The chain recombines TRBV28 with TRBJ1-5; D is ambiguous. The CDR3 runs 15 residues. Trimming left V 3 bases short and J 0 bases short, with 9 bases between. Germline CDR1 and CDR2: MDHEN and SYDVKM. The chain's CDR3 is CASSFTSNSNQPQHF. In nucleotides, the CDR3 is TGTGCCAGCAGTTTCACGAGCAATAGCAATCAGCCCCAGCATTTT. The complete variable domain, with remaining parts taken from reference TRBV28 and TRBJ1-5, reads DVKVTQSSRYLVKRTGEKVFLECVQDMDHENMFWYRQDPGLGLRLIYFSYDVKMKEKGDIPEGYSVSREKKERFSLILESASTNQTSMYLCASSFTSNSNQPQHFGDGTRLSIL.

This chain connects TRBV2 to TRBJ2-1, with 8 positions matching TRBD1. The J segment lost 5 bases and the V segment lost 0 bases, leaving 3 bases of the junction unmatched. This CDR3 spans 15 amino acids. CDR1 and CDR2 from the germline V gene are SNHLY and FYNNEI. CDR3 bases: TGTGCCAGCAGTGAAGCCAGGGGGCGAGACAATGAGCAGTTCTTC. Translated: CASSEARGRDNEQFF.

The chain carries TRBV6-1 and TRBJ1-1; TRBD1 might be the D (5 bases). The CDR3 runs to 16 residues. Trimming removed 4 bases from V and 0 bases from J, with 15 bases in between. CDR1 is MNHNS and CDR2 is SASEGT in the germline V gene. The CDR3 nucleotides are TGTGCCAGCAGTGCCCGGACGGGGGGACTGAACACTGAAGCTTTCTTT. Amino acids: CASSARTGGLNTEAFF.

This sequence joins TRBV5-1 and TRBJ2-1; maybe TRBD1 (6 bases). Germline CDR1 and CDR2: SGHRS and YFSETQ. Trimming removed 1 base from V and 5 bases from J, with 10 bases in between. The CDR3 loop spans 14 amino acids. Written as DNA, the CDR3 is TGCGCCAGCAGCTTGTTTCCAGGGGACAATGAGCAGTTCTTC. This codes for CASSLFPGDNEQFF.